This T cell receptor beta chain was captured by sequencing in a study of T cells after yellow fever vaccination. Trimming left V 2 bases short and J 6 bases short, with 11 bases between. The CDR3 runs 14 residues. Per germline, CDR1 ENHRY and CDR2 SYGVKD. Only a few counts were recorded for this clonotype. MiXCR, run by TCRdb on the 5' RACE reads, gives a single entry per CDR3 protein. This table has roughly 350,000 distinct CDR3 sequences, roughly 4% appearing once. This material consisted of PBMCs, taken 5 days after the yellow fever booster vaccination. The sequence was obtained from a man younger than 35 who received the YFV17D yellow fever vaccine. The chain is built from TRBV10-3 and TRBJ1-5, with D tentatively TRBD1 (5 bases). CDR3 loop: CAISEPGTGQPQHF. The CDR3 DNA sequence: TGTGCCATCAGTGAGCCGGGGACGGGTCAGCCCCAGCATTTT.